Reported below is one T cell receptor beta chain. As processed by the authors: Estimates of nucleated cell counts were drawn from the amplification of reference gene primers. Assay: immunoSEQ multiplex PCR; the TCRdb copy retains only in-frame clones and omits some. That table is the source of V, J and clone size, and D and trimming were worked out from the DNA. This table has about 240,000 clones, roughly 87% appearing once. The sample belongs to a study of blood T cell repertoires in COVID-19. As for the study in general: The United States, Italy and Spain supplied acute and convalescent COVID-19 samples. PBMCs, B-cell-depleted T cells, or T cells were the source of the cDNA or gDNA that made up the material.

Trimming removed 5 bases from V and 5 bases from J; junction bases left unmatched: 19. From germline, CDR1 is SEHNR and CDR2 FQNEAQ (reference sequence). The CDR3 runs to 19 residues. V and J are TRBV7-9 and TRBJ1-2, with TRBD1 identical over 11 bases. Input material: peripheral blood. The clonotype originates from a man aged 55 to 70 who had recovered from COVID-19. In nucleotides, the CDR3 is TGTGCCAGCAGCCGATCGGGCGGGGACAGGGGGACGGAGAATTATGGCTACACCTTC. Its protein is CASSRSGGDRGTENYGYTF.